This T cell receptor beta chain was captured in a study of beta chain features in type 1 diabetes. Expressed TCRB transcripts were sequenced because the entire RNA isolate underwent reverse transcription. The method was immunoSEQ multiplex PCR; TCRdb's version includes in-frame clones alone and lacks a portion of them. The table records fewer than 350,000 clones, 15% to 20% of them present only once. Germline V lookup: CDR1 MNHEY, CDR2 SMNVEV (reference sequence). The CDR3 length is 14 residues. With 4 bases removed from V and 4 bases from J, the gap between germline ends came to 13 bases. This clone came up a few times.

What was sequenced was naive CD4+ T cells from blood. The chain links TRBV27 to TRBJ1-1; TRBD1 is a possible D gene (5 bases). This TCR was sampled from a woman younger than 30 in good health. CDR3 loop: CASSSQGGSTEAFF. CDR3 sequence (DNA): TGTGCCAGCAGTTCTCAGGGTGGTAGCACTGAAGCTTTCTTT.